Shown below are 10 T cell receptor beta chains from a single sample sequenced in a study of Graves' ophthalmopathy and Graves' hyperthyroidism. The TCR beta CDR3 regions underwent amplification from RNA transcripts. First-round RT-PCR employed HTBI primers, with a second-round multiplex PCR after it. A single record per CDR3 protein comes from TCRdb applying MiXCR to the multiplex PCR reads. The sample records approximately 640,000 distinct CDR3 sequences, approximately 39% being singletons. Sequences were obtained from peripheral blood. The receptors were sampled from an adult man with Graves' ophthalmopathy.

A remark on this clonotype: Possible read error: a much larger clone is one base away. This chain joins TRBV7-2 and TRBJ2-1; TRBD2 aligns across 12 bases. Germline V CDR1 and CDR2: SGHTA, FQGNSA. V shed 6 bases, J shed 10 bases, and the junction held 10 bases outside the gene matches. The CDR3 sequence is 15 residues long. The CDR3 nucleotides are TGTGCCAGCAGTGGGACTAGCGGGCGGCACTACGAGCAGTTCTTC. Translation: CASSGTSGRHYEQFF.

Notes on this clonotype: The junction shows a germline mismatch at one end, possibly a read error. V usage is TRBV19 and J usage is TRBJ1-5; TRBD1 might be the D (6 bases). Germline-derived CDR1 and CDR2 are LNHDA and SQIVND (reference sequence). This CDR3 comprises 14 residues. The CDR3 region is CASSIGGRNQPQHF. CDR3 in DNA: TGTGCCAGTAGCATAGGGGGGCGGAATCAGCCCCAGCATTTT.

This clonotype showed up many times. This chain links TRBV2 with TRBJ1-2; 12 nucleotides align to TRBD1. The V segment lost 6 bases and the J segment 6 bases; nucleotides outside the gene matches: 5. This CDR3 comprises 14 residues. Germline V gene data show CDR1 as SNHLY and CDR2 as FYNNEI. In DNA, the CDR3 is TGTGCCAGCAGGGGGGACAGGGGGCGTGATGGCTACACCTTC. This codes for CASRGDRGRDGYTF.

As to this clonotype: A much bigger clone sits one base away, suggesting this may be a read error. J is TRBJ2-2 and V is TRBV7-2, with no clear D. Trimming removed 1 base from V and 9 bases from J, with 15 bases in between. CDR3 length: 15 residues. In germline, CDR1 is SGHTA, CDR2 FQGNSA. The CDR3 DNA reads TGTGCCAGCAGCTTAGACTTAGCTCTGGGCAGGGAGCTGTTTTTT. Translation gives CASSLDLALGRELFF. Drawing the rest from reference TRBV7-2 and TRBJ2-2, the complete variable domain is GAGVSQSPSNKVTEKGKDVELRCDPISGHTALYWYRQSLGQGLEFLIYFQGNSAPDKSGLPSDRFSAERTGGSVSTLTIQRTQQEDSAVYLCASSLDLALGRELFFGEGSRLTVL.

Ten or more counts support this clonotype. The CDR3 DNA is TGCAGTGCTAGCCCGACAGGGTCGGAAAAACTGTTTTTT. It translates to CSASPTGSEKLFF. The chain is built from TRBV20-1 and TRBJ1-4; TRBD1 agrees at 7 bases. This CDR3 has 13 amino acids. V lost 3 bases and J lost 8; bases outside the gene matches: 6. The germline CDR1 and CDR2 sequences are DFQATT and SNEGSKA (reference sequence).

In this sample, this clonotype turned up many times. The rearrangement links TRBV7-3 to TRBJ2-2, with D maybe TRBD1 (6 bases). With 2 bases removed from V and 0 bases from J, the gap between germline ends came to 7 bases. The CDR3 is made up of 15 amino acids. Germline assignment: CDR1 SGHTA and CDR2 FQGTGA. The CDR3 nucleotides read TGTGCCAGCAGCTTAGACAGGTCGAACACCGGGGAGCTGTTTTTT. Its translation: CASSLDRSNTGELFF.

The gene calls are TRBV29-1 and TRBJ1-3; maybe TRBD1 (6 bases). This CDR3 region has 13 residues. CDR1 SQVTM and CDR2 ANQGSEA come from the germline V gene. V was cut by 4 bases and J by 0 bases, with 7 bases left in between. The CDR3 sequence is CSVGDNSGNTIYF. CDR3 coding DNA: TGCAGCGTTGGGGACAACTCTGGAAACACCATATATTTT.

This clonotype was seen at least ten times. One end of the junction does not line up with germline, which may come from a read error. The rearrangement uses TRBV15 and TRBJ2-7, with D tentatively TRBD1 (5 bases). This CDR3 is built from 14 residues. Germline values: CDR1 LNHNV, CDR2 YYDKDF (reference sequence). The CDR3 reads CATSKARAPYEQYF. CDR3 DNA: TGTGCTACCAGCAAAGCCAGGGCACCCTACGAGCAGTACTTC.

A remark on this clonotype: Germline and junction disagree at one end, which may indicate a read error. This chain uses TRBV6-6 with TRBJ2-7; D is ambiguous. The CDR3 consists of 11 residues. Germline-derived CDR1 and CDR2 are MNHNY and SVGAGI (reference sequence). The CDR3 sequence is CASRYSGEQYF. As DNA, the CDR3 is TGTGCCAGCAGGTACTCGGGTGAGCAGTACTTC.

Written as DNA, the CDR3 is TGTGCCAGCAGCGTTAAAGACATGGGGGTGGCCTACGAGCAGTACTTC. This encodes CASSVKDMGVAYEQYF. J is TRBJ2-7 and V is TRBV7-9; D may match TRBD1 or TRBD2 (5 bases each). Germline lookup yields CDR1 SEHNR and CDR2 FQNEAQ (reference sequence). Trimming pared 5 bases from V and 2 bases from J, leaving 19 bases between. This CDR3 comprises 16 residues.